Shown below are 23 T cell receptor beta chains from a single sample sequenced in a study of blood T cells in healthy people across ages. Sample-barcoded 5' priming and a J-beta primer mix drove a second PCR of roughly 7 to 11 cycles. TCRdb reanalysed the 5' RACE reads using MiXCR and keeps one entry per CDR3 protein. The sample includes 1.5 million to 2 million distinct CDR3 sequences, roughly 32% of them seen just once. What was sequenced was blood. These receptors all stem from a woman younger than 45 in good health.

This clonotype was counted only a few times. In nucleotides, the CDR3 is TGTGCCAGCAGCTCCCAAGGGTGGGGTGGGAATGAGCAGTTCTTC. It yields the protein CASSSQGWGGNEQFF. The rearrangement links TRBV9 to TRBJ2-1; no definite D call. The CDR3 length is 15 residues. Germline CDR1 SGDLS, CDR2 YYNGEE. V was pared by 4 bases and J by 7 bases, with 18 bases between.

There are many counts of this clonotype. CDR3 loop: CSARDRVGVEQFF. CDR3 bases: TGCAGTGCTAGAGATCGTGTGGGGGTAGAGCAGTTCTTC. J is TRBJ2-1 and V is TRBV20-1; D assignment may be TRBD1 or TRBD2 (5 bases each). The CDR3 extends over 13 amino acids. V lost 0 bases and J lost 10, with 13 bases in between. Germline V CDR1 and CDR2: DFQATT, SNEGSKA (reference sequence).

V and J are TRBV2 and TRBJ1-2; 12 positions agree with TRBD1. This CDR3 is built from 16 residues. The trim removed 5 bases at V and 2 bases at J, leaving 6 bases unmatched. The germline V gene encodes CDR1 SNHLY and CDR2 FYNNEI. The CDR3 coding sequence is TGTGCCAGCAGTCTAGAGGGACAGGGGGCGAACTATGGCTACACCTTC. This encodes CASSLEGQGANYGYTF.

The chain couples TRBV10-3 to TRBJ2-7; D unresolved. V lost 4 bases and J 12 bases, leaving 19 bases between the germline ends. The length of the CDR3 is 13 residues. The germline gives CDR1 ENHRY, CDR2 SYGVKD. In DNA, the CDR3 is TGTGCCATCAGTGGGGAAGGAAGAGCCCTTTGGTACTTC. It yields the protein CAISGEGRALWYF.

This clonotype was recorded a few times. V usage is TRBV3-1 and J usage is TRBJ2-7; the D is unclear. The CDR3 covers 14 residues. Germline assignment: CDR1 LGHDT and CDR2 YNNKEL (reference sequence). V shed 3 bases and J shed 2 bases, with 11 bases lying between them. As DNA, the CDR3 is TGTGCCAGCAGCCAGGGCAGCCCACCCTACGAGCAGTACTTC. Residues: CASSQGSPPYEQYF.

The CDR3 reads CSSQRGNQPQHF. Here the CDR3 DNA reads TGCAGTTCTCAAAGGGGTAATCAGCCCCAGCATTTT. The V and J genes are TRBV20-1 and TRBJ1-5; weak D call: TRBD1 (5 bases). The germline gives CDR1 DFQATT, CDR2 SNEGSKA (reference sequence). Trimming left V 8 bases short and J 4 bases short, with 12 bases between. The CDR3 is 12 residues long.

The chain is built from TRBV3-1 and TRBJ2-7; D uncertain. The tail of the sequence fits TRBJ2-5 better, so the J call may be wrong. This CDR3 is 12 amino acids long. Germline assignment: CDR1 LGHDT and CDR2 YNNKEL (reference sequence). The CDR3 reads CASSHFGKTQYF. The DNA for the CDR3 is TGTGCCAGCAGCCATTTCGGAAAGACCCAGTACTTC.

CDR3 loop: CASSLATGRNSGNTIYF. The CDR3 DNA is TGTGCCAGCAGCTTGGCGACGGGTCGGAACTCTGGAAACACCATATATTTT. The chain carries TRBV5-5 and TRBJ1-3; D not resolved. The CDR3 is made up of 17 amino acids. Trimming stripped 0 bases from V and 0 bases from J, with 13 bases between. CDR1 and CDR2 (germline): SGHKS, YYEKEE (reference sequence).

This clonotype was detected a few times. V gene TRBV24-1 combines with J gene TRBJ2-1, with 8 bases matching TRBD2. V shed 4 bases and J 15 bases; nucleotides not matched to a gene: 10. From germline, CDR1 is KGHDR and CDR2 SFDVKD. This CDR3 has 13 amino acids. DNA for the CDR3: TGTGCCACCAGTGACCCGGGGGGGGCGACGCGGTTCTTC. It codes for CATSDPGGATRFF.

A few counts support this clonotype. This chain links TRBV9 with TRBJ2-1; TRBD1 might be the D (5 bases). The V end was cut by 2 bases, the J end by 0 bases, with 12 bases between. This CDR3 contains 16 residues. Per germline, CDR1 SGDLS and CDR2 YYNGEE. CDR3 in DNA: TGTGCCAGCAGCGTCGACAGTAGTAGCTCCTACAATGAGCAGTTCTTC. This translates into CASSVDSSSSYNEQFF. The full variable domain, rest sourced from reference TRBV9 and TRBJ2-1, is DSGVTQTPKHLITATGQRVTLRCSPRSGDLSVYWYQQSLDQGLQFLIQYYNGEERAKGNILERFSAQQFPDLHSELNLSSLELGDSALYFCASSVDSSSSYNEQFFGPGTRLTVL.

This clonotype was counted between two and nine times. V and J are TRBV3-1 and TRBJ2-1, with D uncertain. CDR3 length: 14 residues. Germline V gives CDR1 LGHDT, CDR2 YNNKEL (reference sequence). Trimming took 0 bases from V and 3 from J, leaving 6 bases between them. CDR3 in DNA: TGTGCCAGCAGCCAAGATTCCCGCTACAATGAGCAGTTCTTC. Translated, it gives CASSQDSRYNEQFF.

This clonotype was picked up a small number of times. The CDR3 bases are TGCGCCAGCAGTCGGGACGGGAGCCTCGAGACCCAGTACTTC. Its translation is CASSRDGSLETQYF. V usage is TRBV4-1 and J usage is TRBJ2-5; TRBD2 might be the D (6 bases). CDR1 and CDR2 from the germline V gene are MGHRA and YSYEKL. Trimming left V 6 bases short and J 5 bases short, with 16 bases between. CDR3 length: 14 amino acids.

Of note for this clonotype: This may arise from a read error, as a much more abundant clone is one base away. Here the CDR3 reads CASSPSGGPEAQYF. The DNA for the CDR3 is TGTGCCAGCAGCCCGAGCGGGGGTCCGGAGGCCCAGTACTTC. The J gene is TRBJ2-5, the V gene TRBV12-3 or TRBV12-4; 8 bases fit TRBD2. The CDR3 contains 14 residues. V was clipped by 6 bases and J by 9 bases; unmatched bases: 12.

This clonotype has only a few counts. The chain couples TRBV7-3 to TRBJ2-1, with a tentative D call TRBD2 (6 bases). The CDR3 has 17 residues. Trimming pared 5 bases from V and 7 bases from J, leaving 24 bases between. Per germline, CDR1 SGHTA and CDR2 FQGTGA. CDR3 sequence reads: CASSPKVSGEGWNEQFF. The CDR3 DNA sequence: TGTGCCAGCAGCCCAAAGGTTTCGGGAGAGGGCTGGAATGAGCAGTTCTTC.

The chain couples TRBV20-1 to TRBJ2-7; D might be TRBD1 (6 bases). The V gene's germline CDR1 is DFQATT and CDR2 SNEGSKA (reference sequence). The CDR3 totals 13 residues. V was pared by 2 bases and J by 2 bases, with 10 bases between. The CDR3 loop reads CSARRGNPYEQYF. The CDR3 nucleotides read TGCAGTGCTAGAAGGGGGAACCCCTACGAGCAGTACTTC.

In its sample, this clonotype was seen a few times. J is TRBJ1-2 and V is TRBV11-2; 7 bases line up with TRBD1. This CDR3 has 13 amino acids. The V gene end was trimmed by 5 bases and the J gene end by 7 bases; junction bases not matched to a gene: 7. Germline V gene sequence: CDR1 SGHAT, CDR2 FQNNGV. Written as DNA, the CDR3 is TGTGCCAGCAGCCCCGACAGGGTCCGTGGCTACACCTTC. It codes for CASSPDRVRGYTF.

The V and J genes are TRBV7-2 and TRBJ2-7; unclear D gene. Germline V gives CDR1 SGHTA, CDR2 FQGNSA. The CDR3 consists of 14 residues. V gave up 5 bases and J gave up 3 bases, with 14 bases separating them. The CDR3 loop is CASSRRISVYEQYF. DNA of the CDR3: TGTGCCAGCAGCAGACGGATTAGTGTCTACGAGCAGTACTTC.

J is TRBJ2-1 and V is TRBV5-1; possibly TRBD1 or TRBD2 for D (5 bases each). The V gene lost 8 bases and the J gene lost 8 bases, with 11 bases spanning the gap. The CDR3 sequence is 11 residues long. Germline-derived CDR1 and CDR2 are SGHRS and YFSETQ. The CDR3 DNA reads as TGCGCCAGTGGGATGGGGGATGAGCAGTTCTTC. It is translated as CASGMGDEQFF.

This clonotype was detected a few times. The rearrangement joins TRBV28 to TRBJ2-7; D possibly corresponds to TRBD1 (5 bases). CDR1 and CDR2 from the germline V gene are MDHEN and SYDVKM. The V and J ends lost 7 bases and 0 bases respectively, with 13 bases between them. This CDR3 comprises 14 residues. In DNA, the CDR3 is TGTGCCAGCACGTTGGGTAGGGGCTCCTACGAGCAGTACTTC. Protein sequence: CASTLGRGSYEQYF.

In regard to this clonotype: Mismatch with germline at one junction end may stem from a read error. As DNA, the CDR3 is TGCAGTGCTAGGAAATCGACAGCGAACGCTGAAGCTTTCTTT. The encoded protein is CSARKSTANAEAFF. The chain employs TRBV20-1 and TRBJ1-1; D may be TRBD1 (5 bases). The CDR3 spans 14 residues. CDR1 DFQATT and CDR2 SNEGSKA come from the germline V gene (reference sequence).

This clonotype was observed a handful of times. V and J are TRBV4-1 and TRBJ2-2; no reliable D call. Per the germline V gene, CDR1 is MGHRA and CDR2 is YSYEKL. This CDR3 has 12 residues. V lost 9 bases to trimming and J lost 4 bases, with 9 bases between them. The CDR3 loop reads CASYSSTGELFF. Here the CDR3 DNA reads TGCGCCAGTTATTCGAGCACCGGGGAGCTGTTTTTT.

CDR3 residues: CASTGHRGMTQYF. CDR3 in DNA: TGTGCCAGCACCGGCCACAGGGGGATGACCCAGTACTTC. The rearrangement joins TRBV28 to TRBJ2-5, with 8 bases identical to TRBD1. J was trimmed by 7 bases and V by 7 bases; bases with no gene match: 8. The CDR3 contains 13 residues. Germline V gene sequence: CDR1 MDHEN, CDR2 SYDVKM. The full variable domain, its missing parts supplied by reference TRBV28 and TRBJ2-5, is DVKVTQSSRYLVKRTGEKVFLECVQDMDHENMFWYRQDPGLGLRLIYFSYDVKMKEKGDIPEGYSVSREKKERFSLILESASTNQTSMYLCASTGHRGMTQYFGPGTRLLVL.

In its sample, this clonotype was seen many times. The chain uses TRBV12-3 or TRBV12-4 and TRBJ2-7; D is undetermined. Between the trimmed V and J ends, which lost 6 bases and 5 bases, there was a span of 11 bases. The CDR3 is 12 amino acids. CDR3 in amino acids: CASSVAKNEQYF. The CDR3, as DNA: TGTGCCAGCAGCGTTGCAAAGAACGAGCAGTACTTC.